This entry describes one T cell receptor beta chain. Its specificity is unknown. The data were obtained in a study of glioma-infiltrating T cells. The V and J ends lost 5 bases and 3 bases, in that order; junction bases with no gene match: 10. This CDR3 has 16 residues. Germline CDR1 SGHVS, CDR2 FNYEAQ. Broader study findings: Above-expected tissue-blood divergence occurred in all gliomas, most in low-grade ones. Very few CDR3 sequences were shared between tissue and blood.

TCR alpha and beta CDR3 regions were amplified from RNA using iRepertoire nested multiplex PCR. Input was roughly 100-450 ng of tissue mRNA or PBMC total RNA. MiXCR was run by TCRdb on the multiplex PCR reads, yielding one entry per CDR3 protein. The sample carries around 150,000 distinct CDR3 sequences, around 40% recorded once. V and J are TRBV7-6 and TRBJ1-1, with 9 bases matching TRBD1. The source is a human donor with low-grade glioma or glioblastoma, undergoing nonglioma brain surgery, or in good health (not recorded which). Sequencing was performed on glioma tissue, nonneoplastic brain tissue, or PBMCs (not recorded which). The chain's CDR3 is CASSLRPGTGYTEAFF. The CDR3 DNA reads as TGTGCCAGCAGCCTACGCCCCGGGACAGGGTACACTGAAGCTTTCTTT.